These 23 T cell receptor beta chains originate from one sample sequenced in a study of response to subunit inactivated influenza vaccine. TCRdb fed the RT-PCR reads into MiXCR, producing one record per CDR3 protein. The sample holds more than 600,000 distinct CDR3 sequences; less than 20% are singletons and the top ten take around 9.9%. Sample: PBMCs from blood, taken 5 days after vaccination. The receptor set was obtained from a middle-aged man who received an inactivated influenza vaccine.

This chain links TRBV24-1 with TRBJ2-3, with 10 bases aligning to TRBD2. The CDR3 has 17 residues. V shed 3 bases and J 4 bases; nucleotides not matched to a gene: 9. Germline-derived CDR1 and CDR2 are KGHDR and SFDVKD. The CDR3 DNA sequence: TGTGCCACCAGTGATCCGGGGAGCGGGAGGGCCGCAGATACGCAGTATTTT. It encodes CATSDPGSGRAADTQYF.

The CDR3 DNA sequence: TGCGCCAGCAGCGCAGGGCCGGGGGCCGGGGAGCTGTTTTTT. It yields the protein CASSAGPGAGELFF. The V and J genes are TRBV5-1 and TRBJ2-2, with D possibly being TRBD2 (6 bases). V was shortened by 4 bases and J by 6 bases, with 13 bases between the two germline ends. The CDR3 consists of 14 residues. Per the germline V gene, CDR1 is SGHRS and CDR2 is YFSETQ.

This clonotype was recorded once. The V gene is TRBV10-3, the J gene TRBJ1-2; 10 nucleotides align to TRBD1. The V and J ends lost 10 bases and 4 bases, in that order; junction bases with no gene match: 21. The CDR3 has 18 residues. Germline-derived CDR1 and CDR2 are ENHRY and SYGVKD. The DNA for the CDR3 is TGTGCCACATCTGCAGGTCCCTCTCGGGACAGGGGCATCTATGGCTACACCTTC. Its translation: CATSAGPSRDRGIYGYTF.

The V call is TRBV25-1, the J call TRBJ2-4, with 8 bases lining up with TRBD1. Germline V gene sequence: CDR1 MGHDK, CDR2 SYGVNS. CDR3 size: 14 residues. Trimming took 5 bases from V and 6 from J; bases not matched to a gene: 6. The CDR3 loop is CASSPRDRLNIQYF. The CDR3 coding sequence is TGTGCCAGCAGTCCACGGGACAGGCTAAACATTCAGTACTTC.

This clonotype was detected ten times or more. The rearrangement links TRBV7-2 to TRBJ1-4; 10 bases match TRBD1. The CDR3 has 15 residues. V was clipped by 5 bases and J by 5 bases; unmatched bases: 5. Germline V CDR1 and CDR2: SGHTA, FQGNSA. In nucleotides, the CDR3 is TGTGCCAGCAGCCCTAGACAGGGGGCGAATGAAAAACTGTTTTTT. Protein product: CASSPRQGANEKLFF.

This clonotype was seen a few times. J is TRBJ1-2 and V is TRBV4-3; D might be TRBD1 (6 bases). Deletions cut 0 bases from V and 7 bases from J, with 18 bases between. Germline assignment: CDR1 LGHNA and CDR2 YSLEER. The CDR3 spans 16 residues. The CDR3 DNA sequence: TGCGCCAGCAGCCAAGAGCGGGGGGCGCAGTTCGGTGGCTACACCTTC. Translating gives CASSQERGAQFGGYTF.

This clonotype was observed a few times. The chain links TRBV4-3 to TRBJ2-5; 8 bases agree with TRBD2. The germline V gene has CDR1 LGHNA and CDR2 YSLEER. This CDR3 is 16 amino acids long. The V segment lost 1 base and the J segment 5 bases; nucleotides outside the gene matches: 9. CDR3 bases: TGCGCCAGCAGCCAAGGTATGGCGGGAGGTTTGGAGACCCAGTACTTC. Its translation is CASSQGMAGGLETQYF.

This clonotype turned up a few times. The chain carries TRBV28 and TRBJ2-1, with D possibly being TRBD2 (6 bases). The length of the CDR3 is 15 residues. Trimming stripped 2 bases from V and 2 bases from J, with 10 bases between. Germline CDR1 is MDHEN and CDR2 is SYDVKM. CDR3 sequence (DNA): TGTGCCAGCAGTTTAGCGGGAACGACCTACAATGAGCAGTTCTTC. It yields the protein CASSLAGTTYNEQFF.

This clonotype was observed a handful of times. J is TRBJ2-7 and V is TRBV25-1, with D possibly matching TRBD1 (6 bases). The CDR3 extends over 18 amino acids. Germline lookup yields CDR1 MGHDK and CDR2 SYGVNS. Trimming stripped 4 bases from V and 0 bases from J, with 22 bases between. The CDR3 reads CASSVLRRDKNPSYEQYF. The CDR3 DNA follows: TGTGCCAGCAGTGTCCTCCGCCGGGACAAGAATCCCTCCTACGAGCAGTACTTC.

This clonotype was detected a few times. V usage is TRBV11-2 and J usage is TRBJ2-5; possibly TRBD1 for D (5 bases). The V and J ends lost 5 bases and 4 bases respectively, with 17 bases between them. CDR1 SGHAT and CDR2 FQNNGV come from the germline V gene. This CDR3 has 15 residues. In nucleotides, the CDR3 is TGTGCCAGCAGCCACTCGGATGGACAACTAGAGACCCAGTACTTC. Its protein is CASSHSDGQLETQYF.

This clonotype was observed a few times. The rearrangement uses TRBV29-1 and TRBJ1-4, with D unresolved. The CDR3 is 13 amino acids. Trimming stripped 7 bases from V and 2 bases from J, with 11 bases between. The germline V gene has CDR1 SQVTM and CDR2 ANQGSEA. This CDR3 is CSATPDTNEKLFF. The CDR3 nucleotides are TGCAGCGCGACCCCGGATACTAATGAAAAACTGTTTTTT.

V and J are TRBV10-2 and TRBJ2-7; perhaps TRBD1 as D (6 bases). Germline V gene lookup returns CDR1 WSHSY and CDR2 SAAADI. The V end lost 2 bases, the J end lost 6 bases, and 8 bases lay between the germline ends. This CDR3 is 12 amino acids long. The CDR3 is CASSEIRGEQYF. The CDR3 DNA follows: TGCGCCAGCAGTGAGATCAGGGGCGAGCAGTACTTC.

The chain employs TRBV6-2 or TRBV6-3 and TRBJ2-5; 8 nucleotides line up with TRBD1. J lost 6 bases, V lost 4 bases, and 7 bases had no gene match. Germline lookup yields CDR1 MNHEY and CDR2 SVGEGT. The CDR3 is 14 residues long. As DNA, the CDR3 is TGTGCCAGCAGTTCACCGGGACAGGCGAAGACCCAGTACTTC. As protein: CASSSPGQAKTQYF.

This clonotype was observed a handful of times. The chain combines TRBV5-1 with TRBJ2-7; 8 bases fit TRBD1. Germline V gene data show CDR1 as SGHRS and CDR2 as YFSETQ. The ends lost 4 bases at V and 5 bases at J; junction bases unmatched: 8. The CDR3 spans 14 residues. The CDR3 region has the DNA TGCGCCAGCAGCGGCGGACAGGGTAACCACGAGCAGTACTTC. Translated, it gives CASSGGQGNHEQYF.

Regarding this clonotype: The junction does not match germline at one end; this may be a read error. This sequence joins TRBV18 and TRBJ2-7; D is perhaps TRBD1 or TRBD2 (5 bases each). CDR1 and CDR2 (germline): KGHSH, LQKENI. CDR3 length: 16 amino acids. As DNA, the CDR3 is TGTGCCAGCCCACCTCTACCGGGACCCCTGGCCTACGAGCAGTACTTC. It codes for CASPPLPGPLAYEQYF.

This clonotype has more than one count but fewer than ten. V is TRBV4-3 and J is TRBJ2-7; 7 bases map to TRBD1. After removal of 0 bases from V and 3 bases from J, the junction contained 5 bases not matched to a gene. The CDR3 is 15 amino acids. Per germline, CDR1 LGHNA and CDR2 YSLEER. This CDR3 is CASSQDRDSYYEQYF. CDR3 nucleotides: TGCGCCAGCAGCCAAGATCGGGACAGCTACTACGAGCAGTACTTC.

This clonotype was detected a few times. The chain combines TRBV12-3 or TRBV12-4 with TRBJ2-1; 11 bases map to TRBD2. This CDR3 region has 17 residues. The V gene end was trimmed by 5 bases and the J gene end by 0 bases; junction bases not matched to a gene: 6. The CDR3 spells CASSALAGGSSYNEQFF. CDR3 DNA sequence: TGTGCCAGCAGTGCCTTAGCGGGAGGGAGCTCCTACAATGAGCAGTTCTTC.

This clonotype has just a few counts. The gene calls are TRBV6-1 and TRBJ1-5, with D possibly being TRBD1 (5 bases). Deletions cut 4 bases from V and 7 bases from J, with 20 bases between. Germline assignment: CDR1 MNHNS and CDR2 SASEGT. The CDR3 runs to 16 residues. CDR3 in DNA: TGTGCCAGCAGTGCCCAGATTCGGGGCGGCAGCCAGCCCCAGCATTTT. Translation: CASSAQIRGGSQPQHF.

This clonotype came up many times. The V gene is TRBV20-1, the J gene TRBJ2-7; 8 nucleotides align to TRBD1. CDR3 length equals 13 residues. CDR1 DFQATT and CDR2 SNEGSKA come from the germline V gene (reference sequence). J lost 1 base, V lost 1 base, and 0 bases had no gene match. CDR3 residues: CSARGTGSYEQYF. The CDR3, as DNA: TGCAGTGCTAGAGGGACAGGGTCCTACGAGCAGTACTTC.

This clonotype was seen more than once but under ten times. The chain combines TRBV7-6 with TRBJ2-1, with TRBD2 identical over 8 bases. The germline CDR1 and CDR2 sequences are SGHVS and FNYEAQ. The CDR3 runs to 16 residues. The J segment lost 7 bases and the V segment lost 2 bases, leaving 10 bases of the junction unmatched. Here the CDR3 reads CASSLRREGQGNEQFF. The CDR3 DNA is TGTGCCAGCAGCTTAAGACGGGAGGGCCAGGGGAATGAGCAGTTCTTC.

The CDR3 here is CAWSRRGASLMNTEAFF. The CDR3 DNA is TGTGCCTGGAGTCGGAGGGGCGCCTCTCTAATGAACACTGAAGCTTTCTTT. The chain uses TRBV30 and TRBJ1-1; D possibly corresponds to TRBD1 (5 bases). This CDR3 contains 17 residues. V lost 2 bases to trimming and J lost 0 bases, with 19 bases between them. Germline V gene sequence: CDR1 GTSNPN, CDR2 SVGIG (reference sequence).

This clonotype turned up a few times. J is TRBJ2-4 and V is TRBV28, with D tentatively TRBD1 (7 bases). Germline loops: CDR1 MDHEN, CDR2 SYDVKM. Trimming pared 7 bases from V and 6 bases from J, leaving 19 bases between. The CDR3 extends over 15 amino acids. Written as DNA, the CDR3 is TGTGCCAGCACTTCCTCCGGGACAGCGGGAAACATTCAGTACTTC. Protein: CASTSSGTAGNIQYF.

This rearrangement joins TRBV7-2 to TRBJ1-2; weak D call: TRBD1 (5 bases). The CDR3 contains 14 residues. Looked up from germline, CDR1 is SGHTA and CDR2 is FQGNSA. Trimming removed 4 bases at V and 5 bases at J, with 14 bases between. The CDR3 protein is CASSSRGGDYGYTF. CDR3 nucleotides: TGTGCCAGCAGCTCCCGGGGGGGGGATTATGGCTACACCTTC.